What follows are 17 T cell receptor beta chains derived from one specimen sequenced in a study of blood T cells in healthy people across ages. Primers used in a second PCR of roughly 7 to 11 cycles were a sample-barcoded 5' primer and a J-beta primer mix. TCRdb fed the 5' RACE reads into MiXCR, producing one record per CDR3 protein. The table shows fewer than 2,000,000 distinct CDR3 sequences, with around 36% occurring only once. Input material: blood. The receptors were sampled from a woman aged 30 to 39 in good health.

The chain employs TRBV30 and TRBJ2-4; 8 bases map to TRBD1. The DNA end favors TRBJ2-7, so the J call may be wrong. This CDR3 comprises 15 residues. Per the germline V gene, CDR1 is GTSNPN and CDR2 is SVGIG (reference sequence). CDR3 protein: CAWSLRTGGPYEQYF. The CDR3 DNA reads as TGTGCCTGGAGTCTCAGAACAGGGGGACCCTACGAGCAGTACTTC.

The chain combines TRBV4-2 with TRBJ1-4; possibly TRBD1 for D (5 bases). CDR3 length equals 16 residues. V was cut by 4 bases and J by 3 bases, with 15 bases left in between. In germline, CDR1 is LGHNA, CDR2 YNFKEQ. The CDR3 nucleotides read TGTGCCAGCAGCCGAACCCCCGGGGGATCTAATGAAAAACTGTTTTTT. Amino acid sequence: CASSRTPGGSNEKLFF.

With regard to this clonotype: Its ends do not fully match the called genes, so a read error is possible. The CDR3 DNA is TGTGCCAGCAGTTATTGGCAGAAAAACACAGATACGCGGTATTTT. Its translation: CASSYWQKNTDTRYF. The chain joins TRBV6-5 to TRBJ2-3, with D uncertain. Germline V lookup: CDR1 MNHEY, CDR2 SVGAGI. The CDR3 contains 15 residues.

This rearrangement joins TRBV7-2 to TRBJ2-3, with D tentatively TRBD1 (6 bases). V dropped 5 bases and J dropped 2 bases, with 11 bases sitting between them. In germline, CDR1 is SGHTA, CDR2 FQGNSA. There are 14 residues in the CDR3. CDR3 bases: TGTGCCAGCAGCAGCTGGACAGACACAGATACGCAGTATTTT. The encoded protein is CASSSWTDTDTQYF.

This clonotype was counted once. A much larger clone differs by one base, so this may be a read error. The V and J genes are TRBV20-1 and TRBJ2-3; D unresolved. The CDR3 extends over 11 amino acids. Trimming removed 3 bases from V and 6 bases from J, with 7 bases in between. CDR1 DFQATT and CDR2 SNEGSKA come from the germline V gene (reference sequence). CDR3 bases: TGCAGTGCTAGTGGTTACGATACGCAGTATTTT. Translated: CSASGYDTQYF.

The chain combines TRBV3-1 with TRBJ2-7, with D unclear. The DNA end is a closer match to TRBJ2-5, so the J assignment may be wrong. The CDR3 loop spans 17 amino acids. From germline, CDR1 is LGHDT and CDR2 YNNKEL (reference sequence). In DNA form, the CDR3 reads TGTGCCAGCAGCCAAGATAAGACTCCCGGGCCCTCGAGGACCCAGTACTTC. The encoded protein is CASSQDKTPGPSRTQYF.

The sample holds a few counts of this clonotype. The chain couples TRBV20-1 to TRBJ2-1; TRBD2 matches at 8 bases. Germline assignment: CDR1 DFQATT and CDR2 SNEGSKA (reference sequence). The CDR3 loop spans 13 amino acids. V lost 5 bases, J lost 7 bases, and 7 bases stayed unmatched. CDR3 sequence: CSASGGLMNEQFF. As DNA, the CDR3 is TGCAGTGCTTCGGGGGGGCTTATGAATGAGCAGTTCTTC.

This clonotype was counted only a few times. This chain links TRBV20-1 with TRBJ1-4; D not certain. V was pared by 7 bases and J by 1 base, with 10 bases between. The CDR3 length is 13 residues. Germline V lookup: CDR1 DFQATT, CDR2 SNEGSKA (reference sequence). CDR3 protein: CSVETGTNEKLFF. DNA of the CDR3: TGCAGTGTCGAGACGGGAACTAATGAAAAACTGTTTTTT.

This clonotype was observed a handful of times. DNA of the CDR3: TGCGCCAGCAGCCCTTTGCTGGGACAGCCACCCTATGGCTACACCTTC. This codes for CASSPLLGQPPYGYTF. This chain connects TRBV5-1 to TRBJ1-2, with TRBD1 matching over 7 bases. The CDR3 totals 16 residues. The germline V gene has CDR1 SGHRS and CDR2 YFSETQ. V lost 4 bases and J lost 4; bases outside the gene matches: 13.

This clonotype was found a few times. The chain's CDR3 is CATSRSPTGANVLTF. CDR3 bases: TGTGCCACCAGCAGATCTCCGACTGGGGCCAACGTCCTGACTTTC. The chain carries TRBV15 and TRBJ2-6, with no clear D. This CDR3 comprises 15 residues. CDR1 and CDR2 (germline): LNHNV, YYDKDF (reference sequence). Deletions cut 2 bases from V and 2 bases from J, with 7 bases between.

This clonotype has only a few counts. The rearrangement uses TRBV7-2 and TRBJ1-6; the match to TRBD1 covers 8 bases. V was clipped by 5 bases and J by 5 bases; unmatched bases: 8. Germline V gives CDR1 SGHTA, CDR2 FQGNSA. The CDR3 length is 16 residues. The CDR3 DNA is TGTGCCAGCAGCCGAGACAGGGGCTTAAATAATTCACCCCTCCACTTT. It translates to CASSRDRGLNNSPLHF.

This chain joins TRBV12-5 and TRBJ1-2; TRBD1 is a possible D gene (5 bases). V lost 5 bases and J 4 bases, leaving 17 bases between the germline ends. The CDR3 runs to 15 residues. CDR1 LGHNT and CDR2 FRNRAP come from the germline V gene. CDR3 protein: CASGRSNRDAYGYTF. CDR3 nucleotide sequence: TGTGCTAGTGGTAGATCGAACCGGGACGCCTATGGCTACACCTTC.

V gene TRBV28 combines with J gene TRBJ2-1, with 9 bases matching TRBD1. Germline trimming cut 6 bases from V and 4 bases from J; bases unmatched to any gene: 10. The CDR3 runs to 16 residues. From germline, CDR1 is MDHEN and CDR2 SYDVKM. CDR3 in amino acids: CASSVNRGPPYNEQFF. In DNA, the CDR3 is TGTGCCAGCAGCGTAAACAGGGGGCCCCCTTACAATGAGCAGTTCTTC.

This chain uses TRBV28 with TRBJ2-1; 12 bases match TRBD2. Per germline, CDR1 MDHEN and CDR2 SYDVKM. The V gene end was trimmed by 6 bases and the J gene end by 13 bases; junction bases not matched to a gene: 13. This CDR3 has 15 amino acids. CDR3 sequence (DNA): TGTGCCAGCAGCTCCCTAGCGGGAGGGCCTCTTGTTCAGTTCTTC. This encodes CASSSLAGGPLVQFF.

V usage is TRBV6-2 or TRBV6-3 and J usage is TRBJ1-5; TRBD1 matches 11 bases. With V trimmed by 5 bases and J by 0 bases, 15 bases remained unmatched. The CDR3 runs to 20 residues. Germline loops: CDR1 MNHEY, CDR2 SVGEGT. DNA of the CDR3: TGTGCCAGCAGTACGCGGGGGATACCGGGACAGGGGGTTAGCAATCAGCCCCAGCATTTT. It codes for CASSTRGIPGQGVSNQPQHF.

There are a few counts of this clonotype. V is TRBV3-1 and J is TRBJ1-2; the match to TRBD1 covers 9 bases. In germline, CDR1 is LGHDT, CDR2 YNNKEL (reference sequence). V was clipped by 1 base and J by 3 bases; unmatched bases: 15. The CDR3 is made up of 19 amino acids. The CDR3 protein is CASSQGLRDREGIDYGYTF. In DNA form, the CDR3 reads TGTGCCAGCAGCCAAGGCCTTAGGGACAGGGAGGGGATAGACTATGGCTACACCTTC.

The chain employs TRBV29-1 and TRBJ1-5, with D hard to call. The CDR3 runs to 13 residues. Germline V gene data show CDR1 as SQVTM and CDR2 as ANQGSEA. V was trimmed by 3 bases and J by 1 base, leaving 7 bases between them. The CDR3 bases are TGCAGCGTTGAGGTTACAAGCAATCAGCCCCAGCATTTT. The encoded protein is CSVEVTSNQPQHF.